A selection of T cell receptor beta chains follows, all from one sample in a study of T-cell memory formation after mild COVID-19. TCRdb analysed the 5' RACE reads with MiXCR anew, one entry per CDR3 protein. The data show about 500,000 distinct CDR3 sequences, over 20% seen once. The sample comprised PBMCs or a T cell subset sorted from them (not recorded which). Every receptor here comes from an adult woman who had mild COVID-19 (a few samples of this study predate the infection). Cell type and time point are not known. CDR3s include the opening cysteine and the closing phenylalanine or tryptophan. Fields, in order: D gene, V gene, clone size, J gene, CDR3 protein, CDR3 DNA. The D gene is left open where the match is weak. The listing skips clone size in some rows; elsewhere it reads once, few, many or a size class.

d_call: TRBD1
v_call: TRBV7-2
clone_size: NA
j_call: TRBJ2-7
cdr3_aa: CASSLVGNRGLNEQYF
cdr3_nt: TGTGCCAGCAGCTTAGTCGGTAACAGGGGGCTAAACGAGCAGTACTTC

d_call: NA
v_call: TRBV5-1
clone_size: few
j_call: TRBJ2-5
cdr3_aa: CASSLALAGEETQYF
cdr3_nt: TGCGCCAGCAGCTTGGCCCTAGCCGGGGAGGAGACCCAGTACTTC

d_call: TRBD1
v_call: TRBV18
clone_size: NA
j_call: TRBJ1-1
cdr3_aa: CASSPHGGQENTEAFF
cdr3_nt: TGTGCCAGCTCACCTCACGGGGGACAGGAGAACACTGAAGCTTTCTTT

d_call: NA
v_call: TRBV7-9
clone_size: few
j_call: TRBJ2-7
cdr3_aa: CASSSTEGILYEQYF
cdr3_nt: TGTGCCAGCAGCTCCACGGAGGGGATTCTCTACGAGCAGTACTTC

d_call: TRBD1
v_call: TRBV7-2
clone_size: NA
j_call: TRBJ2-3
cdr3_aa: CASNIGTGPQYF
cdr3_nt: TGTGCCAGCAACATCGGGACAGGGCCGCAGTATTTT

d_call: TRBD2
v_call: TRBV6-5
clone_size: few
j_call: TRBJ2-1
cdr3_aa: CASSYSGTSGRSEQFF
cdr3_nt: TGTGCCAGCAGTTACTCTGGGACTAGCGGGAGGAGTGAGCAGTTCTTC

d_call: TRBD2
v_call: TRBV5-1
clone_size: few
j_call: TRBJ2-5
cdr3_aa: CASRSGMVETQYF
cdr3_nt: TGCGCCAGCAGGAGCGGGATGGTCGAGACCCAGTACTTC

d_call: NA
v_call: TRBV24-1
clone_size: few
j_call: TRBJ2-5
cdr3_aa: CATSDFTRGGETQYF
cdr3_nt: TGTGCCACCAGTGACTTTACTAGAGGAGGGGAGACCCAGTACTTC

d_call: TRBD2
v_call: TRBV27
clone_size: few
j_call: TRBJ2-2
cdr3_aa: CASGWREGRVNTGELFF
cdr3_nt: TGTGCCAGCGGTTGGCGGGAGGGCCGGGTGAACACCGGGGAGCTGTTTTTT

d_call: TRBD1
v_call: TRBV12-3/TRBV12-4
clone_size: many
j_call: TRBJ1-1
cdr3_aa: CASTPRTGFTEAFF
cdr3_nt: TGTGCCAGCACCCCGAGGACAGGATTCACTGAAGCTTTCTTT